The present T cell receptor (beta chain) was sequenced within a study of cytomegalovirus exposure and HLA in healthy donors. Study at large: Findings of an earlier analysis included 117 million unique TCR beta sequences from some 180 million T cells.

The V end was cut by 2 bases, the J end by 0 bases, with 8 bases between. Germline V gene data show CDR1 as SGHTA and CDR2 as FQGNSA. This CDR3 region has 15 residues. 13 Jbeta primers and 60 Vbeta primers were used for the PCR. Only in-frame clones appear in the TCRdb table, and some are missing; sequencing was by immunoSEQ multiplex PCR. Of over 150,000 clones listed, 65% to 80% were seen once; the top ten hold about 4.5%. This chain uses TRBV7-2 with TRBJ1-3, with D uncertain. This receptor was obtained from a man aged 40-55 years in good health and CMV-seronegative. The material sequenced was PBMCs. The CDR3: CASSLSLSSGNTIYF. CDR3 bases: TGTGCCAGCAGCTTATCGTTGAGCTCTGGAAACACCATATATTTT.